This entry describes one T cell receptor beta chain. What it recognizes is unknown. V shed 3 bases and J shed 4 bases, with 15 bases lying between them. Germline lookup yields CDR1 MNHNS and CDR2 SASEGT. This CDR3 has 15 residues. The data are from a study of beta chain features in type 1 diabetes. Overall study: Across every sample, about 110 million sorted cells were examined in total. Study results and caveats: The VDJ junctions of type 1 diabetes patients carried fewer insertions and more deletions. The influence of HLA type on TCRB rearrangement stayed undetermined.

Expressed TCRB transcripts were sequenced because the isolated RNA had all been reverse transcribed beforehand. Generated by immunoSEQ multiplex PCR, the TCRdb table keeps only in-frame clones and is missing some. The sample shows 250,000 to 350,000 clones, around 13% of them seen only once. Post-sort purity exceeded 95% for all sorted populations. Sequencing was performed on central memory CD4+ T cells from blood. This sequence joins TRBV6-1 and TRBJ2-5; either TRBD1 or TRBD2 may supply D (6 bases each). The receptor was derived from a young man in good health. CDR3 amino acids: CASSDPAGGGETQYF. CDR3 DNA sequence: TGTGCCAGCAGTGACCCCGCCGGAGGGGGAGAGACCCAGTACTTC.